The rows below give T cell receptor beta chains drawn from one sample of a study of T cell responses to AZD1222 COVID-19 vaccine. Sequenced by immunoSEQ multiplex PCR; TCRdb stores in-frame clones only, minus some. The repertoire holds some 150,000 clones, around 88% seen once, with 3% to 4% in the top ten. The specimen comprised peripheral blood, sampled on day 0 of MenACWY control vaccination. Source of these receptors: an adult in good health. Both conserved end residues are part of each CDR3. Fields, in order: clone size, J gene, D gene, V gene, CDR3 protein, CDR3 DNA. The D gene is left open where the match is weak. Not all rows give a size; the values are once, few, many and, for expanded clones, a class.

>NA|TRBJ2-2|NA|TRBV3-1/TRBV3-2
CASSQEDVSGELFF
TGTGCCAGCAGCCAAGAGGACGTCTCCGGGGAGCTGTTTTTT
>once|TRBJ2-5|TRBD1|TRBV4-1
CASSQRTGRETQYF
TGCGCCAGCAGCCAGAGGACAGGGAGAGAGACCCAGTACTTC
>NA|TRBJ2-3|NA|TRBV9
CASSRGGRTDTQYF
TGTGCCAGCAGTCGTGGGGGTCGGACAGATACGCAGTATTTT
>NA|TRBJ2-5|NA|TRBV11-3
CASSRTGTGDF
TGTGCCAGCAGCAGGACCGGGACGGGAGACTTC
>NA|TRBJ1-5|NA|TRBV4-3
CASSQDRDQPQHF
TGCGCCAGCAGCCAAGATCGCGACCAGCCCCAGCATTTT
>once|TRBJ2-2|NA|TRBV10-3
CAISDRVPNTGELFF
TGTGCCATCAGTGACAGGGTGCCGAACACCGGGGAGCTGTTTTTT
>NA|TRBJ1-4|TRBD1|TRBV9
CASSARPGQLNEKLFF
TGTGCCAGCAGCGCCCGTCCGGGACAGCTTAATGAAAAACTGTTTTTT
>few|TRBJ2-1|NA|TRBV4-1
CASSQLGREQFF
TGCGCCAGCAGCCAATTGGGGCGGGAGCAGTTCTTC
>NA|TRBJ2-1|TRBD2|TRBV5-6
CASSLGLAGRALVLNEQFF
TGTGCCAGCAGCCTTGGACTAGCGGGGAGGGCCCTGGTTCTGAATGAGCAGTTCTTC
>NA|TRBJ2-5|TRBD2|TRBV5-1
CASSPGLAGRETQYF
TGCGCCAGCAGCCCGGGGCTAGCGGGACGAGAGACCCAGTACTTC
>NA|TRBJ2-5|NA|TRBV2
CASSEVETQYF
TGTGCCAGCAGTGAAGTTGAGACCCAGTACTTC
>NA|TRBJ2-1|NA|TRBV20-1
CRGVGSNEQFF
TGCCGGGGAGTGGGATCCAATGAGCAGTTCTTC
>NA|TRBJ2-1|TRBD2|TRBV9
CASSVDAGGPYEQFF
TGTGCCAGCAGCGTAGATGCGGGAGGGCCGTATGAGCAGTTCTTC
>once|TRBJ2-5|TRBD2|TRBV2
CASSRGGETQYF
TGTGCCAGCAGTCGGGGGGGAGAGACCCAGTACTTC
>NA|TRBJ1-1|NA|TRBV6-2/TRBV6-3
CASSYSNRANMNTEAFF
TGTGCCAGCAGTTACTCAAACAGAGCAAACATGAACACTGAAGCTTTCTTT
>NA|TRBJ1-4|TRBD1|TRBV4-2
CASSQRDRGGTNEKLFF
TGTGCCAGCAGCCAACGGGACAGGGGGGGAACTAATGAAAAACTGTTTTTT
>NA|TRBJ2-3|TRBD2|TRBV9
CASSVRAGGADTQYF
TGTGCCAGCAGCGTTAGAGCGGGGGGGGCAGATACGCAGTATTTT
>NA|TRBJ1-2|NA|TRBV19
CASSNRTDDQGGYTF
TGTGCCAGTAGTAACCGGACGGATGATCAGGGCGGCTACACCTTC
>NA|TRBJ1-4|NA|TRBV11-1
CASSTLPTDQNEKLFF
TGTGCCAGCAGCACCTTACCGACAGACCAAAATGAAAAACTGTTTTTT
>NA|TRBJ2-7|NA|TRBV2
CASLPEPLF
TGTGCCAGCCTCCCCGAGCCCCTATTC
>NA|TRBJ1-4|TRBD1|TRBV28
CASTSPRDSRTNEKLFF
TGTGCCAGTACCTCTCCCCGGGACAGCCGAACTAATGAAAAACTGTTTTTT
>NA|TRBJ2-1|NA|TRBV7-9
CASSLSERVEQFF
TGTGCCAGCAGCTTATCGGAGAGGGTCGAGCAGTTCTTC
>few|TRBJ1-2|NA|TRBV5-4
CASSFTGTGGYTF
TGTGCCAGCAGCTTTACCGGGACGGGCGGCTACACCTTC
>NA|TRBJ1-6|NA|TRBV5-1
CASSLIRGGNSPLHF
TGCGCCAGCAGCTTGATAAGGGGGGGGAATTCACCCCTCCACTTT
>NA|TRBJ1-6|TRBD1|TRBV11-3
CASSFAGGAVGLHF
TGTGCCAGCAGCTTCGCAGGGGGCGCGGTAGGCCTCCACTTT
>NA|TRBJ2-7|NA|TRBV6-2/TRBV6-3
CASSYAGESRF
TGTGCCAGCAGTTACGCTGGTGAGAGTCGCTTC
>few|TRBJ1-1|TRBD1|TRBV28
CASATPGQGLWAFF
TGTGCCAGCGCTACGCCAGGACAGGGGCTCTGGGCTTTCTTT
>NA|TRBJ2-4|NA|TRBV5-4
CASSSPAGTKNIQYF
TGTGCCAGCAGCTCACCCGCGGGCACTAAAAACATTCAGTACTTC
>NA|TRBJ2-5|TRBD1|TRBV15
CATSSPGTVQETQYF
TGTGCCACCAGCAGTCCCGGGACAGTCCAAGAGACCCAGTACTTC
>once|TRBJ1-5|NA|TRBV11-2
CASSPEGVQPQHF
TGTGCCAGCAGCCCAGAGGGGGTACAGCCCCAGCATTTT
>NA|TRBJ2-7|NA|TRBV12-3/TRBV12-4
CASSWESSYEQYF
TGTGCCAGCAGTTGGGAGAGCTCCTACGAGCAGTACTTC
>NA|TRBJ2-7|NA|TRBV5-8
CASRQGRAGYEQYF
TGTGCCAGCAGGCAGGGACGGGCAGGCTACGAGCAGTACTTC
>NA|TRBJ1-1|TRBD1|TRBV19
CASSQQGYTEAFF
TGTGCCAGTAGCCAACAGGGGTACACTGAAGCTTTCTTT
>once|TRBJ1-6|NA|TRBV6-1
CASSEPRATLLHNSPLHF
TGTGCCAGCAGTGAACCCAGGGCCACACTCCTCCATAATTCACCCCTCCACTTT
>NA|TRBJ1-4|TRBD1|TRBV18
CASSRAGQGSEKLFF
TGTGCCAGCTCACGAGCGGGACAGGGGAGTGAAAAACTGTTTTTT
>NA|TRBJ1-1|NA|TRBV6-2/TRBV6-3
CASSYGGQAEAFF
TGTGCCAGCAGTTACGGGGGGCAGGCTGAAGCTTTCTTT
>NA|TRBJ2-4|NA|TRBV4-2
CASSQAAIAVGGLAKNIQYF
TGTGCCAGCAGCCAAGCCGCAATTGCTGTGGGGGGCCTAGCCAAAAACATTCAGTACTTC
>NA|TRBJ2-5|TRBD2|TRBV5-1
CASSLEPSGGAIQETQYF
TGCGCCAGCAGCTTGGAGCCTAGCGGGGGGGCTATTCAAGAGACCCAGTACTTC
>NA|TRBJ1-1|NA|TRBV5-1
CASSLATGVTEAFF
TGCGCCAGCAGCTTGGCCACCGGGGTCACTGAAGCTTTCTTT
>NA|TRBJ1-3|NA|TRBV27
CASSSRASGNTIYF
TGTGCCAGCAGCTCGAGGGCCTCTGGAAACACCATATATTTT
>NA|TRBJ2-3|TRBD2|TRBV5-1
CASSVGLAGGRDTQYF
TGCGCCAGCAGCGTAGGACTAGCGGGAGGGAGAGATACGCAGTATTTT
>NA|TRBJ2-7|TRBD1|TRBV24-1
CATSDLRQGAYEQYF
TGTGCCACCAGTGATTTGAGGCAGGGGGCCTACGAGCAGTACTTC
>NA|TRBJ1-5|TRBD1|TRBV2
CASSESTGRQPQHF
TGTGCCAGCAGTGAATCGACAGGGCGTCAGCCCCAGCATTTT
>NA|TRBJ2-7|NA|TRBV4-3
CASSQERQGGVDEQYF
TGCGCCAGCAGCCAGGAGAGACAGGGAGGAGTCGACGAGCAGTACTTC
>NA|TRBJ2-3|NA|TRBV12-3/TRBV12-4
CASRTANTDTQYF
TGTGCCAGCAGAACAGCTAACACAGATACGCAGTATTTT
>NA|TRBJ1-4|TRBD1|TRBV9
CASSVGPGQGYEKLFF
TGTGCCAGCAGCGTCGGACCGGGACAGGGGTATGAAAAACTGTTTTTT
>NA|TRBJ2-1|NA|TRBV24-1
CATSDRGAINEQFF
TGTGCCACCAGTGACCGAGGCGCAATCAATGAGCAGTTCTTC
>NA|TRBJ1-1|NA|TRBV2
CASSEGVRRTEAFF
TGTGCCAGCAGTGAAGGTGTCCGACGGACTGAAGCTTTCTTT
>NA|TRBJ2-1|NA|TRBV7-9
CASSILGFGNEQFF
TGTGCCAGCAGCATATTAGGGTTTGGTAATGAGCAGTTCTTC
>NA|TRBJ1-1|NA|TRBV6-6
CASSSVMNTEAFF
TGTGCCAGCTCGAGTGTGATGAACACTGAAGCTTTCTTT
>NA|TRBJ2-1|NA|TRBV3-1/TRBV3-2
CASSQDGQYNLHEQFF
TGTGCCAGCAGCCAAGATGGCCAATACAACCTCCATGAGCAGTTCTTC
>NA|TRBJ1-2|NA|TRBV4-2
CASSQGQGGGYTF
TGTGCCAGCAGCCAAGGGCAGGGTGGGGGCTACACCTTC
>NA|TRBJ1-2|TRBD1|TRBV18
CASSPTGGGSYGYTF
TGTGCCAGCTCACCGACAGGGGGAGGTAGCTATGGCTACACCTTC
>NA|TRBJ2-3|NA|TRBV6-2/TRBV6-3
CASSPIHWGADTQYF
TGTGCCAGCAGTCCGATTCATTGGGGCGCAGATACGCAGTATTTT
>NA|TRBJ1-5|NA|TRBV20-1
CSASQGRDQPQHF
TGCAGTGCTAGTCAGGGAAGGGATCAGCCCCAGCATTTT
>NA|TRBJ1-2|NA|TRBV7-9
CASSLSRHGYTF
TGTGCCAGCAGCTTGTCGCGGCATGGCTACACCTTC
>NA|TRBJ2-2|NA|TRBV6-6
CASSLLGLTGELFF
TGTGCCAGCAGCCTACTAGGCCTCACCGGGGAGCTGTTTTTT
>NA|TRBJ2-2|TRBD1|TRBV7-8
CASARDRGPGGELFF
TGTGCCAGCGCCCGGGACAGGGGGCCTGGCGGGGAGCTGTTTTTT
>NA|TRBJ2-3|NA|TRBV5-1
CASNSIRGRRTSTDTQYF
TGCGCCAGCAACTCCATCCGGGGGCGGCGGACTAGCACAGATACGCAGTATTTT
>NA|TRBJ2-4|TRBD1|TRBV6-5
CASSYSRDRGRYF
TGTGCCAGCAGTTACTCCCGGGACAGGGGGAGGTACTTC